This section outlines one T cell receptor (beta chain) sequence together with its context. This CDR3 spans 15 amino acids. Germline V gene sequence: CDR1 MNHNS, CDR2 SASEGT. With 2 bases removed from V and 0 bases from J, the gap between germline ends came to 8 bases. The data derive from a study of blood T cell repertoires in COVID-19. Assay: immunoSEQ multiplex PCR; the TCRdb copy retains only in-frame clones and omits some. The sample carries around 85,000 clones, around nine tenths recorded once. The sample was peripheral blood. The chain joins TRBV6-1 to TRBJ2-1; the D is unclear. The sequence was collected from a man aged 55 to 70 with acute or convalescent COVID-19. The CDR3 nucleotides read TGTGCCAGCAGTGAACAGGCGCCCTCCTACAATGAGCAGTTCTTC. Its protein product is CASSEQAPSYNEQFF.